A single sample is the source of the 29 T cell receptor beta chains below, sequenced in a study of cytomegalovirus exposure and HLA in healthy donors. Use of 60 Vbeta and 13 Jbeta primers characterized the PCR. Profiling relied on immunoSEQ multiplex PCR, and the TCRdb table lists in-frame clones only, not all of them. The sample has under 200,000 clones, 75% seen once. Material: PBMCs. All receptors come from a woman in her forties in good health and CMV-seropositive.

This clone appeared a few times. V is TRBV29-1 and J is TRBJ1-1, with 7 bases lining up with TRBD1. CDR3 length: 13 amino acids. Losses at the gene ends were 3 bases for V and 1 base for J; bases not matched to a gene: 2. Germline V lookup: CDR1 SQVTM, CDR2 ANQGSEA. In nucleotides, the CDR3 is TGCAGCGTTGAGGGACAGTCGAACACTGAAGCTTTCTTT. Its translation: CSVEGQSNTEAFF.

The rearrangement uses TRBV25-1 and TRBJ1-3, with D unclear. CDR3 length: 15 amino acids. Germline CDR1 and CDR2: MGHDK and SYGVNS. V lost 3 bases to trimming and J lost 2 bases, with 11 bases between them. As DNA, the CDR3 is TGTGCCAGCAGTGACAGGTTGGTGGCTGGAAACACCATATATTTT. It yields the protein CASSDRLVAGNTIYF.

J is TRBJ2-1 and V is TRBV5-4, with a weak D call TRBD1 (5 bases). Trimming shortened V by 1 base and J by 0 bases, and 14 bases separated the two germline ends. The germline CDR1 and CDR2 sequences are SGHNT and YYREEE (reference sequence). There are 17 residues in the CDR3. CDR3 bases: TGTGCCAGCAGCTTGCAGGGCAGCGCGAGCTCCTACAATGAGCAGTTCTTC. This encodes CASSLQGSASSYNEQFF.

This clone was recorded once. The chain carries TRBV28 and TRBJ2-7; 10 bases line up with TRBD2. The CDR3 totals 16 residues. The germline CDR1 and CDR2 sequences are MDHEN and SYDVKM. The V segment lost 2 bases and the J segment 4 bases; nucleotides outside the gene matches: 8. CDR3 sequence (DNA): TGTGCCAGCAGTTTACCCCGCACTAGCGGGATTTACGAGCAGTACTTC. Translation: CASSLPRTSGIYEQYF.

Comment on this clone: Different DNA sequences within this sample yield the same CDR3. J is TRBJ2-1 and V is TRBV2; 14 nucleotides agree with TRBD2. The CDR3 consists of 16 residues. V shed 6 bases and J 3 bases; nucleotides not matched to a gene: 4. Per germline, CDR1 SNHLY and CDR2 FYNNEI. The CDR3 reads CASSPGTSGSYNEQFF. DNA for the CDR3: TGTGCCAGCAGCCCAGGGACTAGCGGGAGCTACAATGAGCAGTTCTTC.

The chain carries TRBV6-1 and TRBJ1-1; D is uncertain. V lost 7 bases to trimming and J lost 1 base, with 10 bases between them. Germline-derived CDR1 and CDR2 are MNHNS and SASEGT. The CDR3 is 13 amino acids. This CDR3 is CASTTSENTEAFF. The CDR3 DNA sequence: TGTGCCAGCACCACGTCAGAGAACACTGAAGCTTTCTTT.

This clone was detected a few times. V usage is TRBV4-1 and J usage is TRBJ1-1, with D perhaps matching TRBD1 (6 bases). CDR1 MGHRA and CDR2 YSYEKL come from the germline V gene. Trimming pared 3 bases from V and 6 bases from J, leaving 17 bases between. The CDR3 has 15 amino acids. Here the CDR3 DNA reads TGCGCCAGCAGCCAGGGAGGGGGTCGGGGTCCTGAAGCTTTCTTT. It yields the protein CASSQGGGRGPEAFF.

V usage is TRBV18 and J usage is TRBJ1-1, with TRBD1 matching over 9 bases. This CDR3 spans 14 amino acids. After removal of 5 bases from V and 1 base from J, the junction contained 2 bases not matched to a gene. CDR1 KGHSH and CDR2 LQKENI come from the germline V gene. CDR3 in DNA: TGTGCCAGCTCATTGGACAGGGGGAACACTGAAGCTTTCTTT. Its translation is CASSLDRGNTEAFF.

The rearrangement links TRBV5-1 to TRBJ2-3; possible D gene TRBD1, 7 bases. The CDR3 extends over 17 amino acids. CDR1 is SGHRS and CDR2 is YFSETQ in the germline V gene. V was cut by 4 bases and J by 3 bases, with 21 bases left in between. The CDR3 DNA reads as TGCGCCAGCAGCCGCAGCGCAGGGGGGACCGCTACAGATACGCAGTATTTT. Translation: CASSRSAGGTATDTQYF.

This clone was observed a single time. This chain links TRBV28 with TRBJ1-2; D gene uncertain. CDR3 length: 13 residues. V was clipped by 6 bases and J by 1 base, with 9 bases between them. The germline CDR1 and CDR2 sequences are MDHEN and SYDVKM. In DNA, the CDR3 is TGTGCCAGCAGGCCGACTAGTAACTATGGCTACACCTTC. Protein sequence: CASRPTSNYGYTF.

This clone has more than one count but fewer than ten. The rearrangement joins TRBV27 to TRBJ1-1; possibly TRBD1 for D (5 bases). The CDR3 extends over 14 amino acids. Germline assignment: CDR1 MNHEY and CDR2 SMNVEV (reference sequence). V was cut by 2 bases and J by 0 bases, with 7 bases left in between. This CDR3 reads CASSLPGMNTEAFF. The CDR3 nucleotides are TGTGCCAGCAGTTTACCAGGGATGAACACTGAAGCTTTCTTT.

This chain uses TRBV6-6 with TRBJ2-3; 10 bases align to TRBD2. The germline CDR1 and CDR2 sequences are MNHNY and SVGAGI (reference sequence). V lost 6 bases and J lost 0; bases outside the gene matches: 3. This CDR3 spans 15 amino acids. The CDR3 loop is CASRTSGISTDTQYF. CDR3 in DNA: TGTGCCAGCAGAACTAGCGGGATAAGCACAGATACGCAGTATTTT.

This chain joins TRBV11-3 and TRBJ2-1, with D tentatively TRBD1 (5 bases). V was cut by 5 bases and J by 8 bases, with 10 bases left in between. The length of the CDR3 is 12 residues. Per the germline V gene, CDR1 is SGHNT and CDR2 is YENEEA. The CDR3 loop reads CASSRVGDEQFF. DNA of the CDR3: TGTGCCAGCAGCCGGGTAGGGGATGAGCAGTTCTTC.

The chain joins TRBV18 to TRBJ1-1, with D possibly matching TRBD1 (5 bases). CDR3 length: 13 residues. The V end lost 3 bases, the J end lost 8 bases, and 13 bases lay between the germline ends. The germline gives CDR1 KGHSH, CDR2 LQKENI. CDR3 sequence reads: CASSPPGTSEAFF. The CDR3 nucleotides are TGTGCCAGCTCACCCCCCGGGACTTCCGAAGCTTTCTTT.

This clone was seen only once. The chain joins TRBV5-1 to TRBJ2-1; TRBD2 matches 7 bases. The CDR3 is 15 amino acids. The germline V gene encodes CDR1 SGHRS and CDR2 YFSETQ. The trim removed 9 bases at V and 0 bases at J, leaving 9 bases unmatched. The CDR3 loop reads CATRLAQSSYNEQFF. The CDR3 DNA reads as TGCGCCACCAGACTAGCCCAGAGCTCCTACAATGAGCAGTTCTTC.

The V call is TRBV7-9, the J call TRBJ2-7; D is possibly TRBD1 (5 bases). Trimming stripped 5 bases from V and 3 bases from J, with 17 bases between. Germline V lookup: CDR1 SEHNR, CDR2 FQNEAQ (reference sequence). The CDR3 length is 15 residues. CDR3 amino acids: CASSPRRTYGYEQYF. The CDR3 nucleotides are TGTGCCAGCAGCCCACGTAGGACATATGGCTACGAGCAGTACTTC.

This rearrangement joins TRBV25-1 to TRBJ1-1, with D perhaps TRBD1 (5 bases). This CDR3 is 13 amino acids long. V was shortened by 6 bases and J by 2 bases, with 10 bases between the two germline ends. From germline, CDR1 is MGHDK and CDR2 SYGVNS. Written as DNA, the CDR3 is TGTGCCAGCAGCCCCAGGGAAAACACTGAAGCTTTCTTT. It yields the protein CASSPRENTEAFF.

The genes are TRBV28 and TRBJ2-7; 11 bases agree with TRBD1. The germline V gene has CDR1 MDHEN and CDR2 SYDVKM. Trimming at V came to 0 bases and at J to 6 bases, leaving 7 bases not matched to a gene. CDR3 length: 16 residues. CDR3 coding DNA: TGTGCCAGCAGTTTATGGGGGATTGGGACAGGGGGCGAGCAGTACTTC. This sequence encodes CASSLWGIGTGGEQYF.

The chain has TRBV2 and TRBJ1-1; TRBD1 agrees at 9 bases. The length of the CDR3 is 13 residues. Looked up from germline, CDR1 is SNHLY and CDR2 is FYNNEI. With V trimmed by 10 bases and J by 1 base, 4 bases remained unmatched. CDR3 coding DNA: TGTGCCACCCCGGACAGGGGGAACACTGAAGCTTTCTTT. As protein: CATPDRGNTEAFF.

The chain combines TRBV23-1 with TRBJ1-5; D is perhaps TRBD1 (6 bases). TRBV23-1 counts as an open reading frame of uncertain function. This CDR3 is built from 16 residues. V lost 0 bases and J lost 7, with 16 bases in between. The CDR3 protein is CASSQSRTALRQPQHF. CDR3 DNA sequence: TGCGCCAGCAGTCAATCGAGGACAGCTCTGAGGCAGCCCCAGCATTTT.

This chain uses TRBV4-1 with TRBJ1-2; 9 bases match TRBD1. Germline CDR1 and CDR2: MGHRA and YSYEKL. This CDR3 is 14 amino acids long. V lost 4 bases to trimming and J lost 0 bases; unmatched junction nucleotides: 0. Here the CDR3 DNA reads TGCGCCAGCAGCCGACAGGGGGCTAACTATGGCTACACCTTC. This translates into CASSRQGANYGYTF.

V gene TRBV21-1 combines with J gene TRBJ1-3. TRBV21-1 is an annotated pseudogene. CDR3 size: 19 residues. CDR3: CASSKALWGGKVLENTIYF. CDR3 sequence (DNA): TGTGCCAGCAGCAAAGCGCTTTGGGGGGGGAAAGTCCTGGAAAACACCATATATTTT.

This sequence joins TRBV7-3 and TRBJ2-3; D ambiguous. The germline V gene has CDR1 SGHTA and CDR2 FQGTGA. This CDR3 has 13 residues. V lost 0 bases and J 6 bases, leaving 7 bases between the germline ends. Here the CDR3 reads CASSLTPGDTQYF. CDR3 in DNA: TGTGCCAGCAGCTTAACTCCCGGTGATACGCAGTATTTT.

The rearrangement joins TRBV7-9 to TRBJ1-2, with 8 bases matching TRBD1. The CDR3 is made up of 15 amino acids. In germline, CDR1 is SEHNR, CDR2 FQNEAQ (reference sequence). With V trimmed by 5 bases and J by 8 bases, 13 bases remained unmatched. The CDR3 protein is CASSTTDRVFSGYTF. Written as DNA, the CDR3 is TGTGCCAGCAGCACCACGGACAGGGTGTTTTCAGGCTACACCTTC.

The gene calls are TRBV7-2 and TRBJ1-1, with D uncertain. The length of the CDR3 is 14 residues. The germline V gene encodes CDR1 SGHTA and CDR2 FQGNSA. Between the trimmed V and J ends, which lost 6 bases and 5 bases, there was a span of 16 bases. The CDR3 loop reads CASSIREVLTEAFF. The CDR3 DNA reads TGTGCCAGCAGTATAAGGGAGGTGTTGACTGAAGCTTTCTTT.

This chain links TRBV19 with TRBJ2-5, with 8 bases identical to TRBD1. Germline V lookup: CDR1 LNHDA, CDR2 SQIVND (reference sequence). The trim removed 1 base at V and 5 bases at J, leaving 18 bases unmatched. This CDR3 is 19 amino acids long. The CDR3 DNA sequence: TGTGCCAGTAGTATAGGTCGTATCCAGGGGGCGTTCGAAAGGGAGACCCAGTACTTC. This encodes CASSIGRIQGAFERETQYF.

Regarding this clone: At one end, the junction sequence differs from germline, possibly due to a read error. The gene calls are TRBV7-2 and TRBJ2-3; D gene unclear. In germline, CDR1 is SGHTA, CDR2 FQGNSA. This CDR3 spans 11 amino acids. CDR3 residues: CASSSSRPHGF. CDR3 nucleotide sequence: TGTGCCAGCAGCTCCTCGCGCCCCCACGGTTTT.

With regard to this clone: Other DNA variants within this sample encode the same CDR3. The chain recombines TRBV11-1 with TRBJ1-1; TRBD1 aligns across 7 bases. V trimming: 0 bases; J trimming: 1 base; junction bases outside the gene matches: 2. The germline V gene has CDR1 SGHAT and CDR2 FQDESV (reference sequence). The length of the CDR3 is 15 residues. This CDR3 is CASSLAGTANTEAFF. CDR3 sequence (DNA): TGTGCCAGCAGCTTAGCCGGGACAGCGAACACTGAAGCTTTCTTT.

The gene calls are TRBV7-3 and TRBJ2-5; TRBD2 matches 8 bases. The CDR3 runs to 16 residues. Looked up from germline, CDR1 is SGHTA and CDR2 is FQGTGA. V lost 5 bases to trimming and J lost 5 bases; unmatched junction nucleotides: 13. In DNA, the CDR3 is TGTGCCAGCAGCGCCGCCGGAGCGGGAGATGTGGAGACCCAGTACTTC. It yields the protein CASSAAGAGDVETQYF.